A selection of T cell receptor beta chains follows, all from one sample in a study of blood T cell repertoires in COVID-19. The method was immunoSEQ multiplex PCR; TCRdb's version includes in-frame clones alone and lacks a portion of them. The sample has approximately 470,000 clones; approximately 83% are singletons. Sequencing was done on a sample of peripheral blood. Receptors were obtained from a human donor in a cohort sampled during active COVID-19. Each CDR3 is given without its conserved first and last residue. Each record gives: CDR3 protein, CDR3 length, clone size, V gene. The size entry is marked missing in some rows and otherwise reads once, few, many or a size class.

ASSYPSRGNNEQF | 13 | - | TRBV6-5
ASSLAGVTYEQY | 12 | - | TRBV28
ASRGTSGPQETQY | 13 | - | TRBV28
ASSSDRGGAEAF | 12 | - | TRBV7-3
ASSYVPNRAANYGYT | 15 | - | TRBV28
ASRGTPKETQY | 11 | - | TRBV5-1
ASSPGGGGGTEAF | 13 | - | TRBV11-3
ASSYSQQGAYEQY | 13 | - | TRBV6-5
ASSLEAGARAGELF | 14 | few | TRBV5-1
ASSEGGAINEQF | 12 | - | TRBV10-1
SASNAGGSYEQY | 12 | - | TRBV20-1
SASGSGNIQY | 10 | - | TRBV20-1
ASSPPGTSGYEQY | 13 | - | TRBV3-1/TRBV3-2
ASSPRLAGVVNEQF | 14 | - | TRBV11-2
ASSLGRGGGQETQY | 14 | - | TRBV27
ASSFGGIGEKLF | 12 | - | TRBV11-2
AWSSPLRGSNTEAF | 14 | - | TRBV30
ASSQDLGEGTEAF | 13 | - | TRBV4-2
ASSSPVPPPGQGVGTEAF | 18 | - | TRBV5-4
ASSPEGAFYGYT | 12 | - | TRBV19
ASSVAPVTGGVGTGELF | 17 | - | TRBV10-1
ASSVRDSYSGNTIY | 14 | - | TRBV7-2
ASRPRGQTNEKLF | 13 | - | TRBV6-5
ARSGGLPATYEQY | 13 | - | TRBV5-3
ASSLRTGGDYGYT | 13 | - | TRBV6-5
SVGRERNTEAF | 11 | - | TRBV29-1
ASGGLAGAETQY | 12 | - | TRBV19
ASSLGTGTMNTEAF | 14 | few | TRBV5-1
ASSRRQGETQY | 11 | many | TRBV3-1/TRBV3-2
ASLNEGLAGVPGELF | 15 | - | TRBV28
ASSPQTNTGELF | 12 | - | TRBV7-2
ASSLGRNYNEQF | 12 | - | TRBV7-3
ASSYSTGGGYGYT | 13 | - | TRBV6-5
ASSSTGGAGNTIY | 13 | - | TRBV7-3
ASSPVRALFAGELF | 14 | - | TRBV11-2
ASKETRGGRYTDTQY | 15 | - | TRBV19
ASSRLYNEQF | 10 | - | TRBV19
ASSVDSVSTDTQY | 13 | - | TRBV9
AWNWAEPYGYT | 11 | - | TRBV30
ASSDRSGTGRNEQF | 14 | - | TRBV3-1/TRBV3-2
ATSTLGGPQFYSNQPQH | 17 | few | TRBV15
ASSLAGRAEAF | 11 | few | TRBV12-3/TRBV12-4
ASSDNRGLNTGELF | 14 | - | TRBV5-8
AWSILTGNQPQH | 12 | - | TRBV30
AEGLRGEQF | 9 | - | TRBV30
ASSPPRSLNTEAF | 13 | once | TRBV28
ASSFTSGSFTDTQY | 14 | - | TRBV5-1